This T cell receptor beta chain emerged from a study of CXCR3-negative and CXCR3-positive naive CD8 T cells. Study results and caveats: TRB CDR3s were more hydrophobic in CXCR3-positive than in CXCR3-negative naive cells. No difference in surface CD5 was seen between naive subsets, and TCR strength was inferred from TRB CDR3 properties.

With respect to this clonotype: The target antigen is unknown.

Through 5' RACE with UMI labels, the TRB cDNA libraries were prepared. TCRdb re-called the 5' RACE reads, yielding one record per CDR3 amino acid sequence without DNA. The sample's table shows some 53,000 distinct CDR3 sequences. CDR1 is SGHTA, CDR2 FQGNSA, per germline. The CDR3 runs to 16 residues. The origin of this receptor is a human donor in good health. Some clones in this sample may be carry-over from other donors' samples. The J gene is TRBJ2-1, the V gene TRBV7-2; TCRdb's assignment of TRBD1 cannot be checked, as there is no DNA. The specimen was naive CXCR3+ CD8+ T cells from blood. Subset described: CD45RO-CCR7+CD27+CD95- naive CD8+ T cells expressing CXCR3 (TNR3+). This CDR3 reads CASSLGAGAGYNEQFF.